The rows below give T cell receptor beta chains drawn from one sample of a study of T cell responses to AZD1222 COVID-19 vaccine. The method was immunoSEQ multiplex PCR; TCRdb's version includes in-frame clones alone and lacks a portion of them. The sample has about 88,000 clones, approximately 90% seen once. The specimen was peripheral blood, collected 28 days after the second AZD1222 dose. The receptors stem from an adult who received the AZD1222 COVID-19 vaccine. CDR3s include the opening cysteine and the closing phenylalanine or tryptophan. D genes are given only for firm matches. Size values are once, few and many counts, or a class for expanded clones, and some rows have none.

d_call	j_call	clone_size	v_call	cdr3_aa	cdr3_nt
.	TRBJ1-1	.	TRBV5-1	CASSRGGGGDTEAFF	TGCGCCAGCAGCCGGGGTGGCGGAGGGGACACTGAAGCTTTCTTT
TRBD1	TRBJ1-3	.	TRBV6-6	CASSYPTGGLDTIYF	TGTGCCAGCAGTTACCCGACAGGGGGCTTAGACACCATATATTTT
.	TRBJ1-1	few	TRBV11-2	CASTPEEGTEAFF	TGTGCCAGCACCCCCGAGGAGGGGACTGAAGCTTTCTTT
TRBD1	TRBJ1-1	.	TRBV7-9	CASSFQKRQGETEAFF	TGTGCCAGCAGCTTCCAGAAGCGACAGGGGGAGACTGAAGCTTTCTTT
.	TRBJ2-1	.	TRBV7-2	CASSPEVSYNEQFF	TGTGCCAGCAGCCCCGAGGTCTCCTACAATGAGCAGTTCTTC
TRBD2	TRBJ2-5	few	TRBV4-2	CASSQDTASGDQETQYF	TGTGCCAGCAGCCAAGATACGGCTAGCGGGGACCAAGAGACCCAGTACTTC
.	TRBJ2-5	.	TRBV10-3	CAISAGPQETQYF	TGTGCCATCAGCGCGGGACCACAAGAGACCCAGTACTTC
.	TRBJ1-1	.	TRBV10-3	CAIRGSTEAFF	TGTGCCATTCGGGGTAGTACTGAAGCTTTCTTT
.	TRBJ1-2	.	TRBV2	CASSESPFLSYGYTF	TGTGCCAGCAGTGAAAGTCCCTTCTTGAGCTATGGCTACACCTTC
.	TRBJ2-3	.	TRBV13	CASSFSTITDTQYF	TGTGCCAGCAGCTTTTCTACCATCACAGATACGCAGTATTTT
TRBD1	TRBJ1-2	once	TRBV5-4	CASSLRVTGAGYTF	TGTGCCAGCAGCCTAAGAGTAACAGGGGCGGGCTACACCTTC
TRBD2	TRBJ2-1	.	TRBV11-3	CASSPGLADNEQFF	TGTGCCAGCAGCCCGGGACTAGCGGACAATGAGCAGTTCTTC
.	TRBJ2-1	.	TRBV20-1	CSASHRREQFF	TGCAGTGCTTCCCACAGACGTGAGCAGTTCTTC
.	TRBJ1-6	once	TRBV5-6	CASSLVNQNSPLHF	TGTGCCAGCAGCTTGGTAAACCAAAATTCACCCCTCCACTTT
TRBD1	TRBJ1-6	.	TRBV5-6	CASSLISGGSPLHF	TGTGCCAGCAGCTTGATCTCAGGGGGTTCACCCCTCCACTTT
.	TRBJ2-1	.	TRBV3-1/TRBV3-2	CASSPQQGARINEQFF	TGTGCCAGCAGCCCACAGCAGGGCGCCCGTATCAATGAGCAGTTCTTC
.	TRBJ2-3	.	TRBV19	CASSIRRGDTQYF	TGTGCCAGTAGTATTAGGAGGGGGGATACGCAGTATTTT
.	TRBJ1-2	once	TRBV11-2	CASSLGKEQRNYGYTF	TGTGCCAGCAGCTTGGGGAAAGAGCAGAGGAACTATGGCTACACCTTC
.	TRBJ1-2	once	TRBV11-2	CASSSNSGDYGYTF	TGTGCCAGCAGCTCCAACTCAGGGGACTATGGCTACACCTTC
.	TRBJ1-1	.	TRBV19	CASSLYTGRGTEAFF	TGTGCCAGTAGTCTTTATACGGGCAGGGGCACTGAAGCTTTCTTT
.	TRBJ1-2	.	TRBV15	CATSRESNYGYTF	TGTGCCACCAGCAGAGAGTCCAACTATGGCTACACCTTC
.	TRBJ2-3	few	TRBV6-4	CASRDWAPGGQYF	TGTGCCAGCAGGGACTGGGCTCCAGGAGGGCAGTATTTT
.	TRBJ1-1	.	TRBV3-1/TRBV3-2	CASSPRQNTEAFF	TGTGCCAGCAGCCCCCGACAGAACACTGAAGCTTTCTTT
.	TRBJ1-1	.	TRBV19	CASSIGENTEAFF	TGTGCCAGTAGTATAGGTGAGAACACTGAAGCTTTCTTT
TRBD1	TRBJ1-5	.	TRBV30	CAWSDPTGGNQPQHF	TGTGCCTGGAGTGACCCGACAGGGGGCAATCAGCCCCAGCATTTT
.	TRBJ1-2	.	TRBV3-1/TRBV3-2	CASSQDRRNRARYGYTF	TGTGCCAGCAGCCAAGATAGGAGAAACAGGGCGAGATATGGCTACACCTTC
.	TRBJ1-4	.	TRBV30	CAWRYSGAGEKLFF	TGTGCCTGGAGGTACTCCGGGGCAGGGGAAAAACTGTTTTTT
.	TRBJ1-5	.	TRBV20-1	CSASLLGRESNQPQHF	TGCAGTGCTAGTCTCCTGGGCAGGGAAAGCAATCAGCCCCAGCATTTT
.	TRBJ1-2	.	TRBV27	CASSLGGISYGYTF	TGTGCCAGCAGTTTAGGAGGGATAAGCTATGGCTACACCTTC
.	TRBJ2-3	.	TRBV29-1	CSVGQGADTQYF	TGCAGCGTTGGGCAGGGAGCAGATACGCAGTATTTT
.	TRBJ2-1	once	TRBV12-5	CASGLGNEQFF	TGTGCTAGTGGTTTGGGTAATGAGCAGTTCTTC
TRBD1	TRBJ1-1	.	TRBV19	CASSRTGWSTEAFF	TGTGCCAGTAGCAGGACAGGGTGGAGCACTGAAGCTTTCTTT
.	TRBJ2-2	.	TRBV7-8	CASSLSSKNTGELFF	TGTGCCAGCAGCTTAAGCAGCAAGAACACCGGGGAGCTGTTTTTT
TRBD2	TRBJ2-3	.	TRBV5-1	CASSSLGVGGGANTQYF	TGCGCCAGCAGCTCCCTAGGAGTCGGCGGGGGGGCAAATACGCAGTATTTT
.	TRBJ1-5	.	TRBV2	CASSPGAPNQPQHF	TGTGCCAGCAGTCCCGGGGCCCCGAATCAGCCCCAGCATTTT
TRBD1	TRBJ2-2	.	TRBV28	CASSRYPRQGVATGELFF	TGTGCCAGCAGTCGCTACCCGAGACAGGGGGTTGCCACCGGGGAGCTGTTTTTT
.	TRBJ1-2	.	TRBV5-6	CASSPQSGEVYGYTF	TGTGCCAGCAGCCCCCAGTCGGGGGAGGTCTATGGCTACACCTTC
.	TRBJ2-7	.	TRBV7-2	CASSHTLSSYEQYF	TGTGCCAGCAGCCATACCCTGAGCTCCTACGAGCAGTACTTC
TRBD1	TRBJ1-2	once	TRBV3-1/TRBV3-2	CASSDRDSSPYGYTF	TGTGCCAGCAGCGACCGGGACAGTTCCCCCTATGGCTACACCTTC
.	TRBJ1-2	once	TRBV24-1	CATSDPGTSNYGYTF	TGTGCCACCAGTGATCCGGGGACCTCCAACTATGGCTACACCTTC
TRBD1	TRBJ1-2	.	TRBV12-3/TRBV12-4	CASSLARTGTF	TGTGCCAGCAGTTTAGCGAGGACAGGGACCTTC
.	TRBJ1-4	.	TRBV7-2	CASSLSGVGEKLFF	TGTGCCAGCAGCTTATCTGGGGTCGGGGAAAAACTGTTTTTT
.	TRBJ1-1	.	TRBV7-8	CASSIQGYTEAFF	TGTGCCAGCAGCATACAGGGTTACACTGAAGCTTTCTTT
.	TRBJ1-5	.	TRBV28	CASSPGQWAQPQHF	TGTGCCAGCAGCCCCGGACAGTGGGCTCAGCCCCAGCATTTT
.	TRBJ1-6	.	TRBV9	CASSGQSSYNSPLHF	TGTGCCAGCAGCGGTCAGAGCTCCTATAATTCACCCCTCCACTTT
.	TRBJ1-6	.	TRBV13	CASSLGGSSYNSPLHF	TGTGCCAGCAGCTTAGGGGGGAGCTCCTATAATTCACCCCTCCACTTT
.	TRBJ1-5	.	TRBV7-8	CASSFRGDQPQHF	TGTGCCAGCAGCTTCCGGGGGGATCAGCCCCAGCATTTT
TRBD2	TRBJ2-1	once	TRBV5-1	CASSLEVAGGGNEQFF	TGCGCCAGCAGCTTGGAAGTAGCGGGGGGCGGAAATGAGCAGTTCTTC
TRBD1	TRBJ2-7	.	TRBV28	CASSSDRGLLF	TGTGCCAGCAGTTCGGACAGGGGGCTTTTATTC
TRBD2	TRBJ2-1	.	TRBV11-2	CASSLGLAGARSYNEQFF	TGTGCCAGCAGCCTTGGACTAGCGGGGGCGCGCTCCTACAATGAGCAGTTCTTC
.	TRBJ1-1	.	TRBV27	CASSLQTGFGNTEAFF	TGTGCCAGCAGTTTACAGACAGGCTTCGGGAACACTGAAGCTTTCTTT
TRBD1	TRBJ1-6	.	TRBV28	CASSFLQGEGNSPLHF	TGTGCCAGCAGTTTCTTACAGGGGGAAGGTAATTCACCCCTCCACTTT
.	TRBJ2-5	.	TRBV18	CASSPPNSQETQYF	TGTGCCAGCTCACCACCTAACAGCCAAGAGACCCAGTACTTC
.	TRBJ1-2	.	TRBV7-2	CASSSYGTRGTDYGYTF	TGTGCCAGCAGCTCATACGGGACAAGGGGCACTGACTATGGCTACACCTTC